The entry below gives a single T cell receptor beta chain sequence along with its context. This sample was included in a study of blood T cell repertoires in COVID-19. Per the germline V gene, CDR1 is SGHVS and CDR2 is FNYEAQ. The CDR3 runs 15 residues. With 1 base removed from V and 7 bases from J, the gap between germline ends came to 14 bases. Across about 22 US areas, participants ranged in age from about 18 to 90 years. Using immunoSEQ multiplex PCR, the repertoire was profiled, and TCRdb retains in-frame clones only, with some absent. The table includes approximately 64,000 clones, around 90% detected once.

The gene calls are TRBV7-6 and TRBJ2-4; D is undetermined. The clonotype originates from a woman between 40 and 55 years old who had recovered from COVID-19. Sequencing used PBMCs or T cells enriched from blood (not recorded which). DNA of the CDR3: TGTGCCAGCAGCTTAGGGGCTATTTCTGGGAACATTCAGTACTTC. Its translation is CASSLGAISGNIQYF.